This TCR beta chain was observed in a study of human CD4 T cells and Enterobacteriaceae. Memory CD4+ T cells were sorted as all CD4+ cells except CD45RA+CCR7+CD95- naive cells, over 95% pure. Healthy donor blood came from Swiss blood donation centers. Positive selection with CD4 and CD14 microbeads isolated CD4+ T cells and monocytes. Sorted cells lacked CD8+, CD14+, CD16+, CD56+, CD19+ and CD25-bright cells. Ex vivo total memory CD4+ samples were deeply sequenced, detecting one cell in 200,000. This table comes from immunoSEQ multiplex PCR, and its TCRdb copy is limited to in-frame clones, with some not included. The sample lists around 26,000 clones, approximately 80% occurring once. Sequencing input: memory CD4+ T cells from blood. The source is a human donor in good health.

DNA for the CDR3: TGTGCCAGCACCACCGTCTGGCGTTCGGCAACTAATGAAAAACTGTTTTTT. Its protein is CASTTVWRSATNEKLFF. The chain combines TRBV6-4 with TRBJ1-4, with no clear D. Germline values: CDR1 MRHNA, CDR2 SNTAGT. V lost 7 bases to trimming and J lost 0 bases, with 18 bases between them. The CDR3 extends over 17 amino acids.